Presented here are 7 T cell receptor beta chains from one specimen sequenced in a study of T cell repertoires in cytomegalovirus infection. From the reads, TCRdb called clonotypes with MiXCR, one entry per CDR3 protein. The top ten hold around 25% of the sample, which has fewer than 550,000 distinct CDR3 sequences, 16% seen once. Sequenced material: CD8+ T cells from PBMCs. Receptors originate from a human donor in good health (CMV status not recorded). Some clones in this sample may be carry-over from other donors' samples.

This clonotype was observed a few times. V usage is TRBV5-1 and J usage is TRBJ1-1, with D perhaps matching TRBD1 (5 bases). This CDR3 has 16 amino acids. CDR1 is SGHRS, CDR2 YFSETQ, per germline. V dropped 0 bases and J dropped 0 bases, with 12 bases sitting between them. DNA for the CDR3: TGCGCCAGCAGCTTGGCCGGCGGGACTATGAACACTGAAGCTTTCTTT. It translates to CASSLAGGTMNTEAFF.

This clonotype has ten or more counts. V gene TRBV7-6 combines with J gene TRBJ1-1, with no clear D. This CDR3 comprises 13 residues. Trimming stripped 5 bases from V and 8 bases from J, with 15 bases between. The germline CDR1 and CDR2 sequences are SGHVS and FNYEAQ. The CDR3 nucleotides are TGTGCCAGCAGCCGAAAAAGTGGCAGGGAAGCTTTCTTT. It encodes CASSRKSGREAFF.

J is TRBJ2-7 and V is TRBV29-1; TRBD1 is a possible D gene (6 bases). Trimming stripped 1 base from V and 3 bases from J, with 19 bases between. Germline-derived CDR1 and CDR2 are SQVTM and ANQGSEA. The CDR3 is 16 amino acids. The CDR3 coding sequence is TGCAGCGTTGAAGGACGGAGTGGGCAGGGGCACTACGAGCAGTACTTC. This sequence encodes CSVEGRSGQGHYEQYF.

The genes are TRBV9 and TRBJ1-2; 7 bases agree with TRBD1. This CDR3 contains 16 residues. Germline V CDR1 and CDR2: SGDLS, YYNGEE. With 4 bases clipped from V and 2 bases from J, the junction kept 11 bases outside the gene matches. CDR3 nucleotides: TGTGCCAGCAGCCCGCTCGGGACAGCGAGGAACTATGGCTACACCTTC. Residues: CASSPLGTARNYGYTF.

This clonotype has more than one count but fewer than ten. The chain joins TRBV3-1 to TRBJ2-1; D not certain. The CDR3 is 11 residues long. The germline V gene encodes CDR1 LGHDT and CDR2 YNNKEL (reference sequence). V gave up 8 bases and J gave up 5 bases, with 7 bases separating them. The CDR3 DNA is TGTGCCAGCGCCGAGGACAATGAGCAGTTCTTC. Translating it yields CASAEDNEQFF.

This clonotype was detected only a few times. V gene TRBV4-2 combines with J gene TRBJ1-5; perhaps TRBD1 as D (5 bases). CDR1 is LGHNA and CDR2 is YNFKEQ in the germline V gene. Trimming left V 3 bases short and J 3 bases short, with 9 bases between. The CDR3 runs to 14 residues. In nucleotides, the CDR3 is TGTGCCAGCAGCCAGGACATTTCCAATCAGCCCCAGCATTTT. It encodes CASSQDISNQPQHF.

The chain couples TRBV20-1 to TRBJ2-1; 7 nucleotides match TRBD2. V was clipped by 0 bases and J by 5 bases; unmatched bases: 1. CDR1 and CDR2 (germline): DFQATT, SNEGSKA (reference sequence). This CDR3 contains 13 residues. For the CDR3, the DNA is TGCAGTGCTAGAGAGACTAGCAACAATGAGCAGTTCTTC. Amino acids: CSARETSNNEQFF.